These 19 T cell receptor beta chains came from one sample sequenced in a study of blood T cell repertoires in COVID-19. TCRdb's copy holds only in-frame clones and misses some; the assay was immunoSEQ multiplex PCR. This table has roughly 42,000 clones, approximately 88% appearing once. The sequencing input was peripheral blood. The receptor source for this set is a human donor in a cohort sampled during active COVID-19.

This clone was observed a few times. J is TRBJ1-5 and V is TRBV6-2 or TRBV6-3, with 11 nucleotides matching TRBD1. The length of the CDR3 is 15 residues. Germline CDR1 reads MNHEY; CDR2 reads SVGEGT. Trimming removed 4 bases from V and 6 bases from J; junction bases left unmatched: 5. The CDR3, as DNA: TGTGCCAGCAGTTCGCCGGGGACAGGGGGTCAGCCCCAGCATTTT. Protein: CASSSPGTGGQPQHF.

The chain employs TRBV9 and TRBJ1-1, with TRBD1 matching 9 bases. The germline CDR1 and CDR2 sequences are SGDLS and YYNGEE. The trim removed 2 bases at V and 0 bases at J, leaving 5 bases unmatched. There are 16 residues in the CDR3. The CDR3 DNA is TGTGCCAGCAGCGTTGGGACAGGGCCCATGAACACTGAAGCTTTCTTT. Residues: CASSVGTGPMNTEAFF.

The chain has TRBV7-9 and TRBJ2-3, with TRBD2 matching 11 bases. The CDR3 length is 17 residues. Germline assignment: CDR1 SEHNR and CDR2 FQNEAQ (reference sequence). With 5 bases clipped from V and 4 bases from J, the junction kept 11 bases outside the gene matches. The CDR3 region has the DNA TGTGCCAGCAGCGTCCAGGGTAGCGGGAGGGCCCCAGATACGCAGTATTTT. Protein sequence: CASSVQGSGRAPDTQYF.

CDR3 nucleotide sequence: TGTGCCAGCAGCCAAAATCCAGCGGGGAGCTCCTACAATGAGCAGTTCTTC. Residues: CASSQNPAGSSYNEQFF. This chain uses TRBV3-1 (or the pseudogene TRBV3-2) with TRBJ2-1, with 7 nucleotides matching TRBD2. The length of the CDR3 is 17 residues. Germline V lookup: CDR1 LGHDT, CDR2 YNNKEL (reference sequence). The ends lost 2 bases at V and 0 bases at J; junction bases unmatched: 7.

J is TRBJ1-1 and V is TRBV5-4; D unclear. In germline, CDR1 is SGHNT, CDR2 YYREEE (reference sequence). The length of the CDR3 is 14 residues. V was trimmed by 0 bases and J by 0 bases, leaving 6 bases between them. CDR3 in amino acids: CASSLGGLNTEAFF. The CDR3 DNA reads TGTGCCAGCAGCTTGGGTGGGCTGAACACTGAAGCTTTCTTT.

This chain connects TRBV5-6 to TRBJ2-1, with 7 nucleotides matching TRBD1. Germline lookup yields CDR1 SGHDT and CDR2 YYEEEE. CDR3 length: 15 residues. Germline trimming cut 3 bases from V and 7 bases from J; bases unmatched to any gene: 10. The CDR3 bases are TGTGCCAGCAGCTACCCCAGCTACAGGGGAAATGAGCAGTTCTTC. Its translation: CASSYPSYRGNEQFF. Based on the CDR3 plus reference TRBV5-6 and TRBJ2-1, the full variable domain is DAGVTQSPTHLIKTRGQQVTLRCSPKSGHDTVSWYQQALGQGPQFIFQYYEEEERQRGNFPDRFSGHQFPNYSSELNVNALLLGDSALYLCASSYPSYRGNEQFFGPGTRLTVL.

The V call is TRBV5-1, the J call TRBJ2-7, with TRBD2 matching 14 bases. This CDR3 region has 17 residues. The germline V gene has CDR1 SGHRS and CDR2 YFSETQ. Trimming cost V 4 bases and J 5 bases; bases outside gene matches: 11. The CDR3: CASSMSRTSGRIHEQYF. The DNA of the CDR3 is TGCGCCAGCAGCATGTCCCGGACTAGCGGGAGGATCCACGAGCAGTACTTC. Using reference TRBV5-1 and TRBJ2-7 for the parts outside the CDR3, the full variable domain is KAGVTQTPRYLIKTRGQQVTLSCSPISGHRSVSWYQQTPGQGLQFLFEYFSETQRNKGNFPGRFSGRQFSNSRSEMNVSTLELGDSALYLCASSMSRTSGRIHEQYFGPGTRLTVT.

The genes are TRBV5-4 and TRBJ2-5; TRBD2 matches 12 bases. Trimming took 4 bases from V and 3 from J; bases not matched to a gene: 10. The germline CDR1 and CDR2 sequences are SGHNT and YYREEE (reference sequence). The CDR3 consists of 17 residues. This CDR3 reads CASSRPSGGASEETQYF. The CDR3 DNA reads as TGTGCCAGCAGCCGTCCTAGCGGGGGGGCGTCGGAAGAGACCCAGTACTTC. Full variable domain (missing parts from reference TRBV5-4 and TRBJ2-5): ETGVTQSPTHLIKTRGQQVTLRCSSQSGHNTVSWYQQALGQGPQFIFQYYREEENGRGNFPPRFSGLQFPNYSSELNVNALELDDSALYLCASSRPSGGASEETQYFGPGTRLLVL.

A few counts support this clone. The rearrangement joins TRBV5-1 to TRBJ1-3, with D perhaps matching TRBD1 (5 bases). Germline V gene lookup returns CDR1 SGHRS and CDR2 YFSETQ. This CDR3 comprises 14 residues. V shed 4 bases and J shed 1 base, with 9 bases lying between them. DNA for the CDR3: TGCGCCAGCAGCCCGGGGGAATCTGGAAACACCATATATTTT. This translates into CASSPGESGNTIYF.

Regarding this clone: Other DNA variants within this sample encode the same CDR3. Here the CDR3 reads CASSELAGGPDTQYF. The CDR3 bases are TGTGCCAGCAGTGAACTAGCGGGAGGGCCAGATACGCAGTATTTT. The chain couples TRBV6-1 to TRBJ2-3; 12 bases match TRBD2. The junction had 1 base not matched to a gene; V was cut back by 2 bases and J by 4 bases. This CDR3 is built from 15 residues. Germline-derived CDR1 and CDR2 are MNHNS and SASEGT.

The chain uses TRBV14 and TRBJ1-2, with 7 bases lining up with TRBD1. Germline V gene lookup returns CDR1 SGHDN and CDR2 FVKESK. The J segment lost 5 bases and the V segment lost 3 bases, leaving 3 bases of the junction unmatched. The CDR3 consists of 13 residues. The CDR3 here is CASSQDRIYGYTF. The CDR3 DNA follows: TGTGCCAGCAGCCAGGACAGGATTTATGGCTACACCTTC.

The gene calls are TRBV11-2 and TRBJ2-7, with a weak D call TRBD2 (6 bases). The V end was cut by 0 bases, the J end by 5 bases, with 17 bases between. This CDR3 comprises 16 residues. From germline, CDR1 is SGHAT and CDR2 FQNNGV. The CDR3 nucleotides are TGTGCCAGCAGCTTAGATTACGGGACTCCCGGGAACGAGCAGTACTTC. Translation gives CASSLDYGTPGNEQYF.

The gene calls are TRBV11-1 and TRBJ2-1; D might be TRBD1 (6 bases). In germline, CDR1 is SGHAT, CDR2 FQDESV (reference sequence). The CDR3 contains 16 residues. V shed 5 bases and J shed 4 bases, with 18 bases lying between them. The CDR3 DNA is TGTGCCAGCAGCACCTTAATCCGGACAGATTACAATGAGCAGTTCTTC. Protein product: CASSTLIRTDYNEQFF.

This CDR3 is CASRPERSTWQYF. CDR3 nucleotide sequence: TGTGCCAGCAGACCTGAGAGATCTACGTGGCAGTACTTC. The chain employs TRBV2 and TRBJ2-7; D remains ambiguous. Per the germline V gene, CDR1 is SNHLY and CDR2 is FYNNEI. V gave up 6 bases and J gave up 9 bases, with 18 bases separating them. The CDR3 spans 13 residues.

This sequence joins TRBV5-4 and TRBJ2-3, with TRBD2 matching over 13 bases. This CDR3 is built from 17 residues. Unmatched junction bases numbered 9, after V lost 4 bases and J lost 4 bases. Germline-derived CDR1 and CDR2 are SGHNT and YYREEE (reference sequence). The chain's CDR3 is CASSIQLAGGPADTQYF. In nucleotides, the CDR3 is TGTGCCAGCAGCATCCAACTAGCGGGAGGGCCCGCAGATACGCAGTATTTT.

The rearrangement uses TRBV5-1 and TRBJ2-5, with D maybe TRBD1 (5 bases). The CDR3 has 15 residues. V lost 0 bases, J lost 4 bases, and 13 bases lay in between. Germline-derived CDR1 and CDR2 are SGHRS and YFSETQ. The CDR3 DNA is TGCGCCAGCAGCTTGGTCCAGCAAGGGGTAGAGACCCAGTACTTC. Translating it yields CASSLVQQGVETQYF.

J is TRBJ1-2 and V is TRBV19, with D possibly being TRBD1 (6 bases). V lost 3 bases and J 4 bases, leaving 15 bases between the germline ends. Germline-derived CDR1 and CDR2 are LNHDA and SQIVND (reference sequence). CDR3 size: 15 residues. The DNA for the CDR3 is TGTGCCAGTAGTATTGGCCTACAGGGCTCCTATGGCTACACCTTC. Translated: CASSIGLQGSYGYTF.

The chain's CDR3 is CASSRGEGEKLFF. As DNA, the CDR3 is TGTGCCAGCTCACGGGGGGAAGGAGAAAAACTGTTTTTT. The rearrangement uses TRBV18 and TRBJ1-4, with D maybe TRBD1 (5 bases). CDR1 is KGHSH, CDR2 LQKENI, per germline. The CDR3 has 13 residues. Trimming pared 4 bases from V and 8 bases from J, leaving 11 bases between.

V usage is TRBV11-2 and J usage is TRBJ1-1; D may be TRBD1 (6 bases). Germline V gives CDR1 SGHAT, CDR2 FQNNGV. The CDR3 length is 15 residues. V lost 5 bases to trimming and J lost 3 bases, with 16 bases between them. CDR3 nucleotide sequence: TGTGCCAGCAGCCAACTATCGAAGGGGGACACTGAAGCTTTCTTT. This codes for CASSQLSKGDTEAFF.